The entry below describes one T cell receptor beta chain. The antigen remains undetermined. The sample belongs to a study of blood T cells in healthy people across ages. Study results and caveats: Whereas aged donors had fewer naive CD4+ cells, long-lived donors had more of them and higher diversity.

A second roughly 6 to 12 cycle PCR used barcoded and J-beta primers. Any given sample supplied a minimum of 2.5 million CDR3-containing paired-end reads. TCRdb processed the 5' RACE reads anew with MiXCR; each CDR3 protein has one entry. The sample records about 780,000 distinct CDR3 sequences, about 42% being singletons. The TCR originated in a man older than 75 in good health. The sample was blood.

CDR3: CASRPGQVFTGELFF. Written as DNA, the CDR3 is TGTGCCAGCAGACCCGGACAGGTTTTTACCGGGGAGCTGTTTTTT. The V call is TRBV2, the J call TRBJ2-2; 7 positions match TRBD1. The CDR3 consists of 15 residues. V trimming: 6 bases; J trimming: 5 bases; junction bases outside the gene matches: 9. Germline-derived CDR1 and CDR2 are SNHLY and FYNNEI.